This record concerns one TCR beta chain sequence. No cognate antigen has been identified for it. The record has no base qualities; no much larger clone is one base away. Each collaborating institution followed its own protocols to collect whole blood in K2EDTA tubes. Collaborator samples were shipped for TCRbeta analysis as frozen whole blood, isolated PBMCs, or DNA extracted from either sample type. V and J lose 0 bases and 1 base, and a span of 9 bases separates them. Taken from cysteine to phenylalanine, the CDR3 has 15 residues. Only CDR3 DNA is held: 45 bases, read in frame from base 1. Reading the germline V gene (reference sequence) gives CDR1 GTSNPN and CDR2 SVGIG. TCRbeta CDR3 regions were amplified from genomic DNA using the immunoSEQ Assay, a bias-controlled multiplex PCR. On the study's bioinformatics: The number of nucleated cells in each sample was estimated by amplification of reference gene primers within the assay. Sequence reads were collapsed and filtered to measure the absolute abundance of every unique TCRbeta CDR3 rearrangement. For each sample, productive Simpson clonality was calculated as the square root of Simpson's diversity index across productive rearrangements. TCRdb stores this immuneACCESS table with in-frame sequences only. Part of the clones is absent; in the studies checked, under half of the shortfall reflects unresolved V genes, and no reason is known for the rest. D and trimming were read from the DNA, whereas the V and J calls and clone size are those reported in that table. The sample table shows 40,000 to 50,000 clones, and about 83% are seen once. 2% to 2.5% of the sample is held by the ten biggest clonotypes.

This entry comes from a study of blood T cell repertoires in COVID-19 (dated by TCRdb to 2020 to 2022). About the study as a whole: Samples covering the acute and convalescent phases of COVID-19 were provided by collaborators in the United States, Italy and Spain. Where available, HLA class I and class II types were obtained from metadata supplied by the sample provider rather than from assay-based typing. Deeply sampled blood TCRbeta repertoires from subjects exposed to, actively infected with, or recovered from COVID-19 were included in the dataset. A de-identified subject ID, COVID-19 status, age in years and sex were almost always included in the sample metadata. Samples came from the ongoing ImmuneRACE study (first 160 participants) plus 1,254 subjects from 6 global collaborators. The prospective study material was composed of cDNA or gDNA derived from T cells, B-cell-depleted T cells, or PBMCs. The repertoires were released in a freely available public database intended as a resource for research on the immune response to SARS-CoV-2.

General findings and caveats noted by the study authors: The quantity of clinical and demographic metadata differed by source and by participant and was supplied without curation.

The sequence was collected from a woman aged 60 to 75 with acute or convalescent COVID-19. The sequence is built from TRBV30 and TRBJ2-2; there is no confident call for the D gene. Sequencing used peripheral blood. In nucleotide form, the sequence is TGTGCCTGGAGTGTACTTGCGCAGAACACCGGGGAGCTGTTTTTT. The resulting protein is CAWSVLAQNTGELFF.